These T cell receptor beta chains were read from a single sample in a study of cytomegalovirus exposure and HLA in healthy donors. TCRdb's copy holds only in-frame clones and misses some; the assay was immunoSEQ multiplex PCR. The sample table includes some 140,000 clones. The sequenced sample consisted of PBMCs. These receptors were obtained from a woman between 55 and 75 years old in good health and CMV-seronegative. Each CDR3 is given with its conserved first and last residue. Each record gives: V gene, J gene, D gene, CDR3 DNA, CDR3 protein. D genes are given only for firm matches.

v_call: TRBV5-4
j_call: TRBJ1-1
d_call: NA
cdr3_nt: TGTGCCAGCAGCTCCGCAGGTGGGTCGAACACTGAAGCTTTCTTT
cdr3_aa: CASSSAGGSNTEAFF

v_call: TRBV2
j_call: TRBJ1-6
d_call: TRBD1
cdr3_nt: TGTGCCACCACAGGGGGCTTTGAATCACCCCTCCACTTT
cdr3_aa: CATTGGFESPLHF

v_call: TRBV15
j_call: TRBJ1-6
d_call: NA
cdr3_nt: TGTGCCACCAGCAGAGATGGGCCCGATTCACCCCTCCACTTT
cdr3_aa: CATSRDGPDSPLHF

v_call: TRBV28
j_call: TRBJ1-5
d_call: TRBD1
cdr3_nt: TGTGCCAGCACCACTACAGGGGGCTCGCATCAGCCCCAGCATTTT
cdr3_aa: CASTTTGGSHQPQHF

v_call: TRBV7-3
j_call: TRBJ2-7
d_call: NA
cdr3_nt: TGTGCCAGCAGCTTAATCGGGGGAACCTACGAGCAGTACTTC
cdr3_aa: CASSLIGGTYEQYF

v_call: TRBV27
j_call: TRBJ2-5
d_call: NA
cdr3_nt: TGTGCCAGCAGTTTAGGAGCCGGGACTGTCAAGACCCAGTACTTC
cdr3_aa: CASSLGAGTVKTQYF

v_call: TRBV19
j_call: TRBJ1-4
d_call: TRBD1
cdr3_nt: TGTGCCAGTGCCGGGACAGACCAAACTAATGAAAAACTGTTTTTT
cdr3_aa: CASAGTDQTNEKLFF

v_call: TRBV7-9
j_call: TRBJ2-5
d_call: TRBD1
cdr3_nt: TGTGCCAGCAGCTTGATCGGGACAGAAGAGACCCAGTACTTC
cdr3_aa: CASSLIGTEETQYF

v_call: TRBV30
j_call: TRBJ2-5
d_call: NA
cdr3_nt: TGTGCCTGGATATCTACCGCGGAGACCCAGTACTTC
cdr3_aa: CAWISTAETQYF

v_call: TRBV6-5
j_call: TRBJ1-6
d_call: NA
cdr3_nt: TGTGCCAGTGGACAGACTTATAATTCACCCCTCCACTTT
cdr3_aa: CASGQTYNSPLHF

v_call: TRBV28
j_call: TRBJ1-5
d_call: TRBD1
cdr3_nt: TGTGCCAGCAGGATCGGGGACAGCACTAAGCCCCAGCATTTT
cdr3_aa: CASRIGDSTKPQHF

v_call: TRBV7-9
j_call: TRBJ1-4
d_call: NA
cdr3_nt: TGTGCCAGCAGCCCGTCGCCTTGGGAGCGGTTTTTT
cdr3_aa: CASSPSPWERFF

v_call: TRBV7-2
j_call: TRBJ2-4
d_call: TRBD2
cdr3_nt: TGTGCCAGCAGCTTAGCGGGGCTAGCGGGACTAGCCAAAAACATTCAGTACTTC
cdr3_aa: CASSLAGLAGLAKNIQYF

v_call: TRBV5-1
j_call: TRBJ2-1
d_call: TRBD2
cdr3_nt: TGCGCCAGCAGCTCCGGAGCGGGGGGTTCCTACAATGAGCAGTTCTTC
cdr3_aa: CASSSGAGGSYNEQFF

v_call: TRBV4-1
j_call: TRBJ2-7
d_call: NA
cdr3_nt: TGCGCCAGCAGTACAAGATCTAACTCGGGGTCCTACGAGCAGTACTTC
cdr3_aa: CASSTRSNSGSYEQYF

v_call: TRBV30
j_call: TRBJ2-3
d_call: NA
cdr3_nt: TGTGCCTGGAGTGGGGGGCTCACAGATACGCAGTATTTT
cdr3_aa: CAWSGGLTDTQYF

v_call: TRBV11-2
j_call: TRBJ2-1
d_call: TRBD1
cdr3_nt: TGTGCCAGCAGCTGGAGGACAGGCGGCTATGAGCAGTTCTTC
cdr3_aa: CASSWRTGGYEQFF

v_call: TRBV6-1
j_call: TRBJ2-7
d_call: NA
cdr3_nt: TGTGCCACCGGGACACCAACTATCGAGCAGTACTTC
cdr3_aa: CATGTPTIEQYF

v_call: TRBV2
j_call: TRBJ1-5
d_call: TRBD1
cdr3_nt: TGTGCCAGCAGTCCGTATTTCCGGGACAGGGGCGGAAATCAGCCCCAGCATTTT
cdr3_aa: CASSPYFRDRGGNQPQHF

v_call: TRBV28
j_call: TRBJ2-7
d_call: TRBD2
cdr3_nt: TGTGCCAGCAGTTTATATCTGCGGGGGGAGCAGTACTTC
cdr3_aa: CASSLYLRGEQYF

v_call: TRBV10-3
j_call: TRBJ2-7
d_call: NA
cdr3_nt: TGTGCCATCAGTGAGTCCCTTTACGAGCAGTACTTC
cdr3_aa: CAISESLYEQYF

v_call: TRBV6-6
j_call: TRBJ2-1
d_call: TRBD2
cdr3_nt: TGTGCCAGCAGTCCCCCGGGACTAGCGGGAAAAACTGAGCAGTTCTTC
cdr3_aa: CASSPPGLAGKTEQFF

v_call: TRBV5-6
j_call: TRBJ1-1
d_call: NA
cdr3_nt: TGTGCCAGCAGCTTACAGGACACTGAAGCTTTCTTT
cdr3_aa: CASSLQDTEAFF

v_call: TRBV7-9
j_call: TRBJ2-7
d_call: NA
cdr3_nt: TGTGCCAGCAGCCCTAAGTTTCCCTACGAGCAGTACTTC
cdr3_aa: CASSPKFPYEQYF

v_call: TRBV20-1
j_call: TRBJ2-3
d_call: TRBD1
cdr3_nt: TGCAGTACAGGGGTCACAGATACGCAGTATTTT
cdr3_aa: CSTGVTDTQYF

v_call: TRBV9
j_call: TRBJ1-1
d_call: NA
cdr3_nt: TGTGCCAGCAGCGAACATGGGGGCGAGAACACTGAAGCTTTCTTT
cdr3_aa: CASSEHGGENTEAFF

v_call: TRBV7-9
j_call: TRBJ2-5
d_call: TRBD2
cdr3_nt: TGTGCCAGCAGACCTAGCGGGGGGGCGGAGACCCAGTACTTC
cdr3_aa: CASRPSGGAETQYF

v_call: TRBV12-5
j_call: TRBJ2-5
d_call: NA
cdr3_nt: TGTGCTAGTGGTTTGGGTGGCCCCCACCAGGAGACCCAGTACTTC
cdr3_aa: CASGLGGPHQETQYF

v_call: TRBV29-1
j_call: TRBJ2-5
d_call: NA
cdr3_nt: TGCAGCGTTGATAGGGAGGCCCTGGCGGAGACCCAGTACTTC
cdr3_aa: CSVDREALAETQYF

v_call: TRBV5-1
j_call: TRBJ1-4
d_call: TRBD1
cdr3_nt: TGCGCCAGCAGCCCAGGGACAGGGAATGGTGAAAAACTGTTTTTT
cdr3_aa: CASSPGTGNGEKLFF

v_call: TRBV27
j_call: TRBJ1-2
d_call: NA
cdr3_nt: TGTGCCAGCAGTTTACGGCCCCCCGGGTTAGGCTATGGCTACACCTTC
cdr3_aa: CASSLRPPGLGYGYTF

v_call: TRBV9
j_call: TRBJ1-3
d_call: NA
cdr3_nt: TGTGCCAGCAGCCCAAATTTGTTACCGGCGGATTTT
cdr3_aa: CASSPNLLPADF

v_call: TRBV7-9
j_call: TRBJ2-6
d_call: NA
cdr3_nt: TGTGCCAGCAGCGCAACAGGGTTTTCCCCTCACGTCCTGACTTTC
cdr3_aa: CASSATGFSPHVLTF

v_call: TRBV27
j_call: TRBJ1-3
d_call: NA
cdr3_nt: TGTGCCAGCAGTTTATCAGGGGTCCCTGGAAACACCATATATTTT
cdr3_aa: CASSLSGVPGNTIYF

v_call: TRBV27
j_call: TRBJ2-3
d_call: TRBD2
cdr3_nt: TGTGCCAGCAGTATCATAGCGGGGGCCCGGGGAGATACGCAGTATTTT
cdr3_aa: CASSIIAGARGDTQYF

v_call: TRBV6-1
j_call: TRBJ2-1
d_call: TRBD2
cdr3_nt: TGTGCCAGCAGACCCCTAGCGGGAGGTATCAATGAGCAGTTCTTC
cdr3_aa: CASRPLAGGINEQFF

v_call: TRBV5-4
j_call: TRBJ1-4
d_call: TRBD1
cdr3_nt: TGTGCCAGCAGCTACGGACAGGGTGGTGAAAAACTGTTTTTT
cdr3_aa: CASSYGQGGEKLFF

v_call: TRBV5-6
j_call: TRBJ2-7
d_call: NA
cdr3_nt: TGTGCCAGCAGCCCCCGCGGGTGGTACGAGCAGTACTTC
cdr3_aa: CASSPRGWYEQYF

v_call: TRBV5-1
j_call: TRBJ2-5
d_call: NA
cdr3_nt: TGCGCCAGCAGTGACCCGACTCGCCAAGAGACCCAGTACTTC
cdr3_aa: CASSDPTRQETQYF

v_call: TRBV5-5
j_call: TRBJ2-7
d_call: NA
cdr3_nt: TGTGCCAGCAGCAAACAGGGTCTACCCTACGAGCAGTACTTC
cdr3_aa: CASSKQGLPYEQYF

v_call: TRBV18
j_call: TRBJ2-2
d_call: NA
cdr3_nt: TGTGCCAGCTCCCAAAGCGCGAACACCGGGGAGCTGTTTTTT
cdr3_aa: CASSQSANTGELFF

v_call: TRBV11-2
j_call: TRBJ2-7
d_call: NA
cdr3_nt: TGTGCCAGCAGCTTAGGACTAGTCGGCGAGCAGTACTTC
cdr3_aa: CASSLGLVGEQYF

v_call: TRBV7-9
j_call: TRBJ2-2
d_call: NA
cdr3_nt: TGTGCCAGCAGCTCGCGGGGTAACACCGGGGAGCTGTTTTTT
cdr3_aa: CASSSRGNTGELFF

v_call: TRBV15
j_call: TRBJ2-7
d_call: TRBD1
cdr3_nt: TGTGCCACCAGCAGAGAGACAGGGGGCTTCAACGAGCAGTACTTC
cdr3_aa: CATSRETGGFNEQYF

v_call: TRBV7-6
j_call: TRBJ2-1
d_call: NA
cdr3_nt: TGTGCCAGCAGCTTAGATCGGACTATCCTTTTCGATGAGCAGTTCTTC
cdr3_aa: CASSLDRTILFDEQFF

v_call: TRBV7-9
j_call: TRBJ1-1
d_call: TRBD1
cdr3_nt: TGTGCCAGCAGCCTAGGGACAGGGGCGGACACTGAAGCTTTCTTT
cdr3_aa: CASSLGTGADTEAFF

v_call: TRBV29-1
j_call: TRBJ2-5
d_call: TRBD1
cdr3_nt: TGCAGCGGGTCTAAGGACAGGGGGGAGACCCAGTACTTC
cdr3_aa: CSGSKDRGETQYF

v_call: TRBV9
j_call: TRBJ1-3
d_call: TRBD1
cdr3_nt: TGTGCCAGCAGCGTAGCTACGAGACAGGGGAGCGGAAACACCATATATTTT
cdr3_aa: CASSVATRQGSGNTIYF

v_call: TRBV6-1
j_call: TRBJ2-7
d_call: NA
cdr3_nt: TGTGCCAGCAGTGAATGGGCAGCAAAGGACTACGAGCAGTACTTC
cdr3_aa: CASSEWAAKDYEQYF

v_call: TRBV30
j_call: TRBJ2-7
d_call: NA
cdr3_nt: TGTGCGGGGAGGCGGCCACCGGGGGAGCAGTACTTC
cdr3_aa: CAGRRPPGEQYF

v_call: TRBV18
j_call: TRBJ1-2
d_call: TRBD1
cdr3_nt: TGTGCCAGCTCACTAACTGGACAGGGTACCTATGGCTACACCTTC
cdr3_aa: CASSLTGQGTYGYTF

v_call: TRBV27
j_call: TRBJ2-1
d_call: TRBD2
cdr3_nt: TGTGCCAGCAGTTTAGGAGGGACTAGGAGCTACAATGAGCAGTTCTTC
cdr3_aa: CASSLGGTRSYNEQFF

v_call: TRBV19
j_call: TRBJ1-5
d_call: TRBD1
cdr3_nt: TGTGCCACCAGTCCGGGACAGGGTAATCAGCCCCAGCATTTT
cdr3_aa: CATSPGQGNQPQHF